The 9 T cell receptor beta chains presented below share a single source sample, sequenced in a study of cytotoxic CD8 clonotypes in ibrutinib-treated CLL (dated by TCRdb to about 2021). Receptor amplification or capture employed the immunoSEQ multiplex PCR assay. The immuneACCESS repertoire file appears here via TCRdb, limited to in-frame rearrangements. These files lack a portion of the clones; in checked studies, under half of the deficit traces to unresolved V genes, and the cause of the others is not known. A total of a few hundred thousand clones appear in this sample, roughly 67% of them only once. Clones ranked in the top ten supply roughly 6% of the sample. Sequenced here: PBMCs, sampled after 36 months of ibrutinib treatment. These receptors were taken from a human donor with chronic lymphocytic leukemia.

This clone was counted many times. The chain uses TRBV6-6 and TRBJ2-3, with D maybe TRBD2 (5 bases). V was shortened by 6 bases and J by 6 bases, with 10 bases between the two germline ends. Germline CDR1 MNHNY, CDR2 SVGAGI (reference sequence). The CDR3 loop spans 12 amino acids. The CDR3 reads CASSPVADTQYF. CDR3 DNA: TGTGCCAGCAGCCCCGTAGCGGATACGCAGTATTTT.

This chain links TRBV9 with TRBJ2-3; 10 bases map to TRBD2. Germline trimming cut 0 bases from V and 2 bases from J; bases unmatched to any gene: 6. Germline CDR1 is SGDLS and CDR2 is YYNGEE. The CDR3 extends over 17 amino acids. CDR3 nucleotides: TGTGCCAGCAGCGTAGTTTCAGGACTAGCGGCCACAGATACGCAGTATTTT. Translation: CASSVVSGLAATDTQYF.

The chain uses TRBV15 and TRBJ2-7; 11 bases line up with TRBD1. CDR1 is LNHNV, CDR2 YYDKDF, per germline (reference sequence). The CDR3 consists of 13 residues. Trimming cost V 11 bases and J 5 bases; bases outside gene matches: 8. The CDR3 sequence: CAFGQGAWDEQYF. As DNA, the CDR3 is TGTGCCTTTGGACAGGGGGCTTGGGACGAGCAGTACTTC.

The CDR3 protein is CASRKGPSPDTQYF. CDR3 nucleotides: TGTGCCAGCAGAAAAGGGCCCTCTCCAGATACGCAGTATTTT. The rearrangement uses TRBV13 and TRBJ2-3; D unresolved. Deletions cut 6 bases from V and 4 bases from J, with 14 bases between. The germline CDR1 and CDR2 sequences are PRHDT and FYEKMQ (reference sequence). This CDR3 is built from 14 residues.

The rearrangement joins TRBV6-5 to TRBJ2-3; 8 nucleotides line up with TRBD2. Germline lookup yields CDR1 MNHEY and CDR2 SVGAGI. J gave up 4 bases and V 5 bases, and 8 bases lay outside the gene matches. There are 15 residues in the CDR3. CDR3 coding DNA: TGTGCCAGCAGTCGGGCCGGGGGGGGACCAGATACGCAGTATTTT. Encoded protein: CASSRAGGGPDTQYF.

The chain uses TRBV11-2 and TRBJ2-1; 7 bases line up with TRBD1. Germline-derived CDR1 and CDR2 are SGHAT and FQNNGV. This CDR3 comprises 16 residues. Trimming removed 5 bases from V and 5 bases from J; junction bases left unmatched: 12. For the CDR3, the DNA is TGTGCCAGCAGCCCCACCGGGACAGAGTTGAACAATGAGCAGTTCTTC. Protein sequence: CASSPTGTELNNEQFF.

This chain connects TRBV28 to TRBJ1-2; D uncertain. This CDR3 has 11 amino acids. Germline CDR1 reads MDHEN; CDR2 reads SYDVKM. The germline V and J ends were trimmed by 3 bases and 10 bases, with 9 bases remaining between them. CDR3 nucleotides: TGTGCCAGCAGTTTTTTGGGCCTCTACACCTTC. Translation gives CASSFLGLYTF.

The rearrangement links TRBV10-3 to TRBJ2-5; 9 bases are a match to TRBD1. This CDR3 has 17 amino acids. Germline lookup yields CDR1 ENHRY and CDR2 SYGVKD. J gave up 1 base and V 4 bases, and 10 bases lay outside the gene matches. DNA of the CDR3: TGTGCCATCAGTGTCAGGGGACAGGGTTTTGGCCAAGAGACCCAGTACTTC. It yields the protein CAISVRGQGFGQETQYF.

The V and J genes are TRBV9 and TRBJ2-3; D not certain. V gave up 0 bases and J gave up 4 bases, with 12 bases separating them. In germline, CDR1 is SGDLS, CDR2 YYNGEE. The CDR3 runs 15 residues. CDR3 sequence: CASSVDPGVADTQYF. The CDR3 nucleotides are TGTGCCAGCAGCGTAGACCCCGGAGTAGCAGATACGCAGTATTTT.